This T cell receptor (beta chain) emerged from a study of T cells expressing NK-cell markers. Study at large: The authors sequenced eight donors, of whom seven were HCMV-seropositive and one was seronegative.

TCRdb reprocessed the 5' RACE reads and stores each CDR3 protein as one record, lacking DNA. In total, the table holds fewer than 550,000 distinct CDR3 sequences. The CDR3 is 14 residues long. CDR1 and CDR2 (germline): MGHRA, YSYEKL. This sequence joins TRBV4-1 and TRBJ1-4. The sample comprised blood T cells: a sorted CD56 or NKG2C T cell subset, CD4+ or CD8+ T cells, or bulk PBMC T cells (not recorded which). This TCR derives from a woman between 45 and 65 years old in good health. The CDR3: CASSQDPRGEKLFF.